This passage covers 9 T cell receptor beta chains from one sample sequenced in a study of human T cells and chemical hapten exposure. MiXCR, run by TCRdb on the RACE reads, gives a single entry per CDR3 protein. The sample has about 380,000 distinct CDR3 sequences, 5.1% seen once. Time point defined: pre-sensitization, week 0. This sample's treatment: therapeutic diphenylcyclopropenone sensitization with weekly scalp DPC. Sequenced here: whole blood, sampled in connection with sensitization to the hapten diphenylcyclopropenone (DPC). The receptors were gathered from a woman between 50 and 59 years old with alopecia areata. Some clones in this sample may be carry-over from other donors' samples.

In its sample, this clonotype was seen many times. The rearrangement uses TRBV3-1 and TRBJ2-7; tentatively, D is TRBD2 (6 bases). Germline lookup yields CDR1 LGHDT and CDR2 YNNKEL (reference sequence). The CDR3 totals 14 residues. The V end lost 1 base, the J end lost 6 bases, and 13 bases lay between the germline ends. This CDR3 reads CASSQGRDSGEQYF. CDR3 sequence (DNA): TGTGCCAGCAGCCAAGGGAGGGACTCGGGCGAGCAGTACTTC.

The sample holds a few counts of this clonotype. The J gene is TRBJ1-4, the V gene TRBV12-5; TRBD1 aligns across 7 bases. The V gene's germline CDR1 is LGHNT and CDR2 FRNRAP. V lost 1 base, J lost 4 bases, and 3 bases stayed unmatched. CDR3 length: 15 amino acids. CDR3 loop: CASGLDGQDNEKLFF. The CDR3 DNA is TGTGCTAGTGGTTTGGACGGACAGGATAATGAAAAACTGTTTTTT.

This clonotype was detected only a few times. V is TRBV7-8 and J is TRBJ1-5; no definite D call. Germline CDR1 is SGHVS and CDR2 is FQNEAQ. The CDR3 length is 15 residues. Trimming took 1 base from V and 3 from J, leaving 10 bases between them. DNA of the CDR3: TGTGCCAGCAGCTTAGAATTTGAGATCAATCAGCCCCAGCATTTT. Protein sequence: CASSLEFEINQPQHF.

This clonotype has only a few counts. J is TRBJ1-1 and V is TRBV12-3 or TRBV12-4, with 10 bases lining up with TRBD1. The CDR3 consists of 16 residues. V gave up 8 bases and J gave up 5 bases; unmatched junction bases: 14. The CDR3 here is CASGPTQGQGRTEAFF. CDR3 DNA sequence: TGTGCCAGCGGCCCGACTCAGGGACAGGGGAGGACTGAAGCTTTCTTT.

This clonotype was seen only a few times. The gene calls are TRBV6-6 and TRBJ1-6; 8 bases fit TRBD1. Germline V lookup: CDR1 MNHNY, CDR2 SVGAGI (reference sequence). V dropped 4 bases and J dropped 7; count of bases not matched to a gene: 9. This CDR3 is 16 amino acids long. DNA for the CDR3: TGTGCCAGCAGTTCCTCAGACAGGGGAGTAAATTCACCCCTCCACTTT. It specifies CASSSSDRGVNSPLHF.

This clonotype occurred a few times. The genes are TRBV6-2 or TRBV6-3 and TRBJ2-7, with 7 positions matching TRBD1. Germline CDR1 MNHEY, CDR2 SVGEGT. This CDR3 spans 15 amino acids. Trimming took 4 bases from V and 2 from J; bases not matched to a gene: 8. The CDR3 nucleotides read TGTGCCAGCAGTTCCGTGGACAGGACAACCTACGAGCAGTACTTC. This codes for CASSSVDRTTYEQYF.

This clonotype was counted ten times or more. The chain recombines TRBV30 with TRBJ1-1; D unresolved. From germline, CDR1 is GTSNPN and CDR2 SVGIG (reference sequence). V was clipped by 0 bases and J by 2 bases, with 7 bases between them. CDR3 length: 13 residues. The CDR3 here is CAWSVGSNTEAFF. The CDR3 DNA reads TGTGCCTGGAGTGTTGGGTCCAACACTGAAGCTTTCTTT.

Many counts were recorded for this clonotype. This sequence joins TRBV3-1 and TRBJ2-2; D not certain. Germline values: CDR1 LGHDT, CDR2 YNNKEL (reference sequence). V gave up 0 bases and J gave up 1 base, with 6 bases separating them. The length of the CDR3 is 15 residues. The CDR3 region has the DNA TGTGCCAGCAGCCAAGATGCCAGGAACACCGGGGAGCTGTTTTTT. Its translation is CASSQDARNTGELFF. Variable domain in full (rest from reference TRBV3-1 and TRBJ2-2): DTAVSQTPKYLVTQMGNDKSIKCEQNLGHDTMYWYKQDSKKFLKIMFSYNNKELIINETVPNRFSPKSPDKAHLNLHINSLELGDSAVYFCASSQDARNTGELFFGEGSRLTVL.

There are a few counts of this clonotype. The chain has TRBV5-1 and TRBJ2-7; D gene unclear. The germline gives CDR1 SGHRS, CDR2 YFSETQ. The V gene lost 4 bases and the J gene lost 2 bases, with 13 bases spanning the gap. There are 14 residues in the CDR3. CDR3 region: CASSLGPTPYEQYF. DNA of the CDR3: TGCGCCAGCAGCCTGGGTCCGACGCCCTACGAGCAGTACTTC.